The 6 T cell receptor beta chains given below trace back to one sample, sequenced in a study of OX40 agonist ivuxolimab in advanced cancers. TCRdb's table, derived via immunoSEQ multiplex PCR, lists solely in-frame clones and lacks some. The data contain some 50,000 clones, more than 80% of them seen just once; the ten biggest clones take up over 0.6%. The sequenced sample was CD4+ or CD8+ T cells sorted from blood, obtained in a trial of the OX40 agonist ivuxolimab. The source is an adult with an advanced solid tumor such as melanoma, head and neck, liver or kidney cancer.

The J gene is TRBJ2-2, the V gene TRBV5-4; 9 bases are shared with TRBD1. Trimming at V came to 1 base and at J to 7 bases, leaving 8 bases not matched to a gene. Germline values: CDR1 SGHNT, CDR2 YYREEE (reference sequence). This CDR3 contains 16 residues. The CDR3 sequence: CASSLTGGDSIGELFF. The CDR3 DNA is TGTGCCAGCAGCTTGACAGGGGGCGATTCAATCGGGGAGCTGTTTTTT.

The chain is built from TRBV7-2 and TRBJ2-5, with 7 positions matching TRBD2. The CDR3 runs 14 residues. CDR1 and CDR2 from the germline V gene are SGHTA and FQGNSA. V lost 5 bases and J lost 2; bases outside the gene matches: 5. For the CDR3, the DNA is TGTGCCAGCAGCCCAGAGCGGGGACAAGAGACCCAGTACTTC. This sequence encodes CASSPERGQETQYF.

The J gene is TRBJ2-3, the V gene TRBV4-1, with D possibly TRBD2 on 6 matching bases. The CDR3 has 15 amino acids. V was pared by 4 bases and J by 0 bases, with 11 bases between. The germline CDR1 and CDR2 sequences are MGHRA and YSYEKL. The CDR3 region has the DNA TGCGCCAGCAGCCTCCTGGGAGGAAGCACAGATACGCAGTATTTT. Translating it yields CASSLLGGSTDTQYF.

This clone was counted between two and nine times. The chain combines TRBV29-1 with TRBJ2-1; 10 nucleotides align to TRBD2. The CDR3 contains 13 residues. Looked up from germline, CDR1 is SQVTM and CDR2 is ANQGSEA. J gave up 4 bases and V 4 bases, and 1 base lay outside the gene matches. The CDR3 here is CSVGSGGYNEQFF. CDR3 DNA sequence: TGCAGCGTTGGTAGCGGGGGGTACAATGAGCAGTTCTTC.

The CDR3 DNA reads as TGTGCCAGCAGCCTCACAGGGATCTACGAGCAGTACTTC. This codes for CASSLTGIYEQYF. This chain joins TRBV14 and TRBJ2-7, with TRBD1 as a possible D gene (6 bases). V gave up 4 bases and J gave up 3 bases, with 10 bases separating them. Per the germline V gene, CDR1 is SGHDN and CDR2 is FVKESK. This CDR3 spans 13 amino acids.

Sample share makes this clone medium-sized. The rearrangement joins TRBV5-4 to TRBJ1-2, with D possibly TRBD1 on 5 matching bases. Trimming stripped 3 bases from V and 5 bases from J, with 17 bases between. Germline lookup yields CDR1 SGHNT and CDR2 YYREEE (reference sequence). The CDR3 consists of 15 residues. In DNA form, the CDR3 reads TGTGCCAGCAGCTCGGTCAGAGGGGCCTCTTATGGCTACACCTTC. Its translation is CASSSVRGASYGYTF.